These 5 T cell receptor beta chains share one sample of origin, sequenced in a study of cytotoxic CD8 clonotypes in ibrutinib-treated CLL. Libraries were prepared by immunoSEQ multiplex PCR; TCRdb keeps only in-frame clonotypes and omits some of them. Of some 140,000 clones in the sample, 85% to 95% are singletons; the top ten hold roughly a tenth. Sequenced material: PBMCs, taken after 12 months of ibrutinib treatment. The source is a human donor with chronic lymphocytic leukemia.

J is TRBJ1-5 and V is TRBV27, with 8 bases identical to TRBD1. CDR1 is MNHEY, CDR2 SMNVEV, per germline (reference sequence). The CDR3 has 15 residues. V dropped 6 bases and J dropped 2; count of bases not matched to a gene: 6. As DNA, the CDR3 is TGTGCCAGCAGCTGGACAGGGAATGGCAATCAGCCCCAGCATTTT. Translation gives CASSWTGNGNQPQHF.

V gene TRBV28 combines with J gene TRBJ2-7; a weak D match, TRBD1 (6 bases). CDR1 MDHEN and CDR2 SYDVKM come from the germline V gene. The CDR3 runs to 13 residues. Trimming took 4 bases from V and 3 from J, leaving 10 bases between them. CDR3 loop: CASSSGHHYEQYF. The CDR3 nucleotides are TGTGCCAGCAGTTCGGGACACCACTACGAGCAGTACTTC.

V usage is TRBV28 and J usage is TRBJ2-7; the D gene is possibly TRBD2 (5 bases). The CDR3 has 14 amino acids. Germline V CDR1 and CDR2: MDHEN, SYDVKM. V lost 8 bases to trimming and J lost 0 bases, with 14 bases between them. The CDR3: CASGLTTFSYEQYF. The CDR3 DNA reads TGTGCCAGCGGACTGACTACTTTCTCCTACGAGCAGTACTTC.

The gene calls are TRBV9 and TRBJ2-7; 10 bases map to TRBD2. J was trimmed by 6 bases and V by 3 bases; bases with no gene match: 9. CDR1 is SGDLS and CDR2 is YYNGEE in the germline V gene. The CDR3 is 15 amino acids. This chain's CDR3 is CASSANPSGRGEQYF. In DNA, the CDR3 is TGTGCCAGCAGCGCAAATCCAAGCGGGAGGGGCGAGCAGTACTTC.

This clone was seen once. The V gene is TRBV29-1, the J gene TRBJ2-7; 8 bases map to TRBD2. CDR3 length equals 13 residues. Germline CDR1 is SQVTM and CDR2 is ANQGSEA. The junction had 5 bases not matched to a gene; V was cut back by 5 bases and J by 2 bases. CDR3 in amino acids: CSVSLAGAYEQYF. The CDR3 coding sequence is TGCAGCGTTAGCCTAGCGGGCGCCTACGAGCAGTACTTC.